The 16 T cell receptor beta chains below come from one sample, sequenced in a study of blood T cell repertoires in COVID-19 (dated by TCRdb to the early 2020s). The library was built by means of the immunoSEQ multiplex PCR assay. Here the immuneACCESS table is served through TCRdb, limited to in-frame sequences with V and J called. Missing clones are a known gap in these copies; in checked studies unresolved V genes cover under half, and the rest lacks a known reason. The sample data list under 80,000 clones, and about 90% of these were observed just once. The top ten constitute around 6.7% of the sample. The specimen was peripheral blood. These receptors were collected from a woman over 75 with active COVID-19.

This clone is a singleton in its sample. This chain links TRBV6-6 with TRBJ1-1, with 7 nucleotides matching TRBD1. CDR1 and CDR2 (germline): MNHNY, SVGAGI (reference sequence). Trimming took 6 bases from V and 1 from J; bases not matched to a gene: 8. The CDR3 spans 15 residues. In nucleotides, the CDR3 is TGTGCCAGCAGACGGAGGACAGGACAGAACACTGAAGCTTTCTTT. Amino acid sequence: CASRRRTGQNTEAFF.

The gene calls are TRBV19 and TRBJ1-1; D is undetermined. The CDR3 is made up of 14 amino acids. Germline assignment: CDR1 LNHDA and CDR2 SQIVND (reference sequence). The V end was cut by 5 bases, the J end by 0 bases, with 10 bases between. In DNA form, the CDR3 reads TGTGCCAGTAGTCAGCCAGGAATGAACACTGAAGCTTTCTTT. This translates into CASSQPGMNTEAFF. Looking up the rest from reference TRBV19 and TRBJ1-1 gives the full variable domain: DGGITQSPKYLFRKEGQNVTLSCEQNLNHDAMYWYRQDPGQGLRLIYYSQIVNDFQKGDIAEGYSVSREKKESFPLTVTSAQKNPTAFYLCASSQPGMNTEAFFGQGTRLTVV.

The rearrangement uses TRBV6-2 or TRBV6-3 and TRBJ1-5, with a weak D call TRBD1 (5 bases). Trimming left V 2 bases short and J 4 bases short, with 9 bases between. Germline loops: CDR1 MNHEY, CDR2 SVGEGT. The CDR3 loop spans 14 amino acids. The CDR3 DNA reads TGTGCCAGCAGTTACGGGGGGTCAAATCAGCCCCAGCATTTT. This translates into CASSYGGSNQPQHF.

The chain uses TRBV18 and TRBJ2-7, with a tentative D call TRBD1 (5 bases). CDR3 length equals 15 residues. From germline, CDR1 is KGHSH and CDR2 LQKENI. With 0 bases removed from V and 5 bases from J, the gap between germline ends came to 14 bases. Here the CDR3 reads CASSPPGTGWDEQYF. CDR3 in DNA: TGTGCCAGCTCACCACCGGGAACAGGATGGGACGAGCAGTACTTC. Full variable domain (rest looked up from reference TRBV18 and TRBJ2-7): NAGVMQNPRHLVRRRGQEARLRCSPMKGHSHVYWYRQLPEEGLKFMVYLQKENIIDESGMPKERFSAEFPKEGPSILRIQQVVRGDSAAYFCASSPPGTGWDEQYFGPGTRLTVT.

The chain carries TRBV3-1 (or the pseudogene TRBV3-2) and TRBJ2-3; D possibly corresponds to TRBD1 (6 bases). Germline CDR1 LGHDT, CDR2 YNNKEL (reference sequence). The germline V and J ends were trimmed by 5 bases and 0 bases, with 12 bases remaining between them. This CDR3 has 15 residues. Written as DNA, the CDR3 is TGTGCCAGCAGCTACCGACAGGCGAGCACAGATACGCAGTATTTT. Amino acids: CASSYRQASTDTQYF.

This chain uses TRBV18 with TRBJ2-1; TRBD2 is a possible D gene (5 bases). CDR3 size: 15 residues. Trimming shortened V by 0 bases and J by 7 bases, and 13 bases separated the two germline ends. The germline V gene encodes CDR1 KGHSH and CDR2 LQKENI. CDR3 loop: CASSPPPSSYNEQFF. The CDR3 DNA reads TGTGCCAGCTCACCACCCCCTAGCTCATATAATGAGCAGTTCTTC.

The gene calls are TRBV6-2 or TRBV6-3 and TRBJ1-5, with 9 positions matching TRBD1. CDR1 MNHEY and CDR2 SVGEGT come from the germline V gene. The CDR3 runs to 16 residues. Germline trimming cut 5 bases from V and 7 bases from J; bases unmatched to any gene: 12. CDR3 protein: CASSPAGQGTQQPQHF. CDR3 DNA sequence: TGTGCCAGCAGTCCCGCGGGACAGGGTACCCAGCAGCCCCAGCATTTT.

The genes are TRBV11-2 and TRBJ2-1; D may be TRBD2 (5 bases). Germline V CDR1 and CDR2: SGHAT, FQNNGV. The length of the CDR3 is 12 residues. Trimming took off 4 bases at V and 7 bases at J, with 8 bases between the two ends. The DNA of the CDR3 is TGTGCCAGCAGCTCACTAGAGAATGAGCAGTTCTTC. This gives the protein CASSSLENEQFF.

The V call is TRBV18, the J call TRBJ2-2; 7 nucleotides agree with TRBD1. Germline values: CDR1 KGHSH, CDR2 LQKENI. The CDR3 has 14 residues. V shed 5 bases and J 3 bases; nucleotides not matched to a gene: 3. The CDR3 nucleotides read TGTGCCAGCTCAGAGGGGGCGGACACCGGGGAGCTGTTTTTT. It codes for CASSEGADTGELFF.

This chain joins TRBV7-8 and TRBJ1-3; 8 nucleotides match TRBD1. With V trimmed by 0 bases and J by 5 bases, 6 bases remained unmatched. This CDR3 is built from 16 residues. Germline assignment: CDR1 SGHVS and CDR2 FQNEAQ. The CDR3 DNA is TGTGCCAGCAGCTTAGCCGGACAGGGCACAAGAAACACCATATATTTT. It yields the protein CASSLAGQGTRNTIYF. Looking up the rest from reference TRBV7-8 and TRBJ1-3 gives the full variable domain: GAGVSQSPRYKVAKRGQDVALRCDPISGHVSLFWYQQALGQGPEFLTYFQNEAQLDKSGLPSDRFFAERPEGSVSTLKIQRTQQEDSAVYLCASSLAGQGTRNTIYFGEGSWLTVV.

The V call is TRBV7-3, the J call TRBJ2-3; 11 bases match TRBD2. CDR1 and CDR2 from the germline V gene are SGHTA and FQGTGA. Losses at the gene ends were 5 bases for V and 5 bases for J; bases not matched to a gene: 12. This CDR3 is 17 amino acids long. CDR3 DNA: TGTGCCAGCAGCCCAACTGGGACTAGCGGTCTGGAAGATACGCAGTATTTT. It specifies CASSPTGTSGLEDTQYF.

The chain couples TRBV7-9 to TRBJ2-7; 7 bases agree with TRBD2. The CDR3 extends over 14 amino acids. Germline V gives CDR1 SEHNR, CDR2 FQNEAQ (reference sequence). Trimming removed 5 bases from V and 0 bases from J; junction bases left unmatched: 4. CDR3 loop: CASSPSGNSYEQYF. In nucleotides, the CDR3 is TGTGCCAGCAGCCCTAGCGGTAACTCCTACGAGCAGTACTTC.

The rearrangement joins TRBV3-1 (or the pseudogene TRBV3-2) to TRBJ2-2; D might be TRBD1 (5 bases). This CDR3 comprises 17 residues. Germline CDR1 and CDR2: LGHDT and YNNKEL (reference sequence). V lost 6 bases to trimming and J lost 7 bases, with 24 bases between them. The CDR3 sequence: CASSAAQGAGQGGELFF. The CDR3 region has the DNA TGTGCCAGCAGTGCGGCCCAAGGGGCCGGCCAGGGCGGGGAGCTGTTTTTT.

The rearrangement uses TRBV19 and TRBJ1-5; D gene unclear. The V gene's germline CDR1 is LNHDA and CDR2 SQIVND (reference sequence). With 6 bases removed from V and 3 bases from J, the gap between germline ends came to 9 bases. CDR3 length equals 13 residues. Here the CDR3 DNA reads TGTGCCAGTAGCTGGAGTACCAATCAGCCCCAGCATTTT. Its protein is CASSWSTNQPQHF.

This clone was observed a few times. V and J are TRBV4-3 and TRBJ1-1; TRBD1 matches at 8 bases. V shed 0 bases, J shed 2 bases, and the junction held 8 bases outside the gene matches. Germline V lookup: CDR1 LGHNA, CDR2 YSLEER. This CDR3 comprises 17 residues. CDR3 amino acids: CASSQDRWQGANTEAFF. The CDR3 DNA reads TGCGCCAGCAGCCAAGATCGGTGGCAGGGGGCAAACACTGAAGCTTTCTTT.

The chain recombines TRBV15 with TRBJ1-4; 10 bases agree with TRBD1. Germline V lookup: CDR1 LNHNV, CDR2 YYDKDF (reference sequence). The CDR3 contains 17 residues. V shed 8 bases, J shed 1 base, and the junction held 10 bases outside the gene matches. DNA for the CDR3: TGTGCCACCGGGCTGGGGACAGGGGAACAAACTAATGAAAAACTGTTTTTT. Translation: CATGLGTGEQTNEKLFF.